These 2 T cell receptor beta chains share one sample of origin, sequenced in a study of T cell repertoires in cytomegalovirus infection. MiXCR was run by TCRdb on the reads, yielding one entry per CDR3 protein. The sample holds about a million distinct CDR3 sequences, less than 40% seen once. Their antigens are not known. The sequencing used cultured CD8+ T cells from PBMCs, collected from culture after CMV antigen stimulation. The receptors stem from a human donor in good health (CMV status not recorded). Some clones in this sample may be carry-over from other donors' samples.

The chain couples TRBV27 to TRBJ2-7, with D maybe TRBD1 (6 bases). V lost 7 bases and J lost 1, with 17 bases in between. This CDR3 has 15 amino acids. Germline V gene data show CDR1 as MNHEY and CDR2 as SMNVEV (reference sequence). The DNA for the CDR3 is TGTGCCAGCATCCAAAGGGACACATATTCCTACGAGCAGTACTTC. Translated, it gives CASIQRDTYSYEQYF.

Note on this clonotype: Compared with germline, one end of the junction differs, possibly owing to a read error. J is TRBJ1-5 and V is TRBV12-3 or TRBV12-4; the D is unclear. This CDR3 has 12 residues. CDR3 in amino acids: CASSLVGQPQDF. As DNA, the CDR3 is TGTGCCAGCAGTCTCGTGGGCCAGCCCCAGGATTTT.